A single T cell receptor (beta chain) is shown here with its context. Antigen unknown. Sequencing used immunoSEQ multiplex PCR; TCRdb keeps in-frame clones, though not all of them. The data show over 25,000 clones, over 75% seen once. The germline V gene encodes CDR1 KGHSH and CDR2 LQKENI. V lost 3 bases, J lost 4 bases, and 22 bases stayed unmatched. CDR3 length equals 21 residues. The source of the sample is a study of OX40 agonist ivuxolimab in advanced cancers. Across the study: Of mixed ages from about 23 to 90 and averaging roughly 66 years, the group was roughly 85% male. Three patients responded partially, comprising one with hepatocellular carcinoma and two with cutaneous melanoma. Overall study findings and caveats: Individuals who were partial responders at 0.1-3.0 mg/kg had clonal expansion that ranked among the lowest. No determination was made of the antigen specificity of the expanded peripheral T cells.

The chain joins TRBV18 to TRBJ1-4; 8 bases line up with TRBD1. This TCR came from an adult with an advanced solid tumor such as melanoma, head and neck, liver or kidney cancer. The sample was CD4+ or CD8+ T cells sorted from blood, taken in a trial of the OX40 agonist ivuxolimab. The CDR3 region has the DNA TGTGCCAGCTCACCTCAGGCTCGTATCGAAGGGACAGGTTCGATTAATGAAAAACTGTTTTTT. It is translated as CASSPQARIEGTGSINEKLFF.